The 18 T cell receptor beta chains presented below share a single source sample, sequenced in a study of CXCR3-negative and CXCR3-positive naive CD8 T cells. Findings of the study overall: When CXCR3-positive naive cells were set against CXCR3-negative naive cells, the former had more hydrophobic TRB CDR3s.

The TRB cDNA libraries were prepared by 5' RACE with UMI labels. TCRdb reprocessed the 5' RACE reads and stores each CDR3 protein as one record, lacking DNA. The sample holds over 150,000 distinct CDR3 sequences. These receptors' antigens are unknown. What was sequenced was naive CXCR3+ CD8+ T cells from blood. The sample's subset: CD45RO-CCR7+CD27+CD95- naive CD8+ T cells expressing CXCR3 (TNR3+). These receptors were taken from a human donor in good health. Some clones in this sample may be carry-over from other donors' samples.

The chain is built from TRBV4-1 and TRBJ2-2; TCRdb proposes TRBD1, but this gene call is untestable without DNA. CDR1 and CDR2 (germline): MGHRA, YSYEKL. This CDR3 has 16 residues. The CDR3 protein is CASSSGTGGYTGELFF.

The V gene is TRBV7-6, the J gene TRBJ2-1. The germline CDR1 and CDR2 sequences are SGHVS and FNYEAQ. This CDR3 is 12 amino acids long. The CDR3 region is CASSLRSNEQFF. Filled out from reference TRBV7-6 and TRBJ2-1, the complete variable domain reads GAGVSQSPRYKVTKRGQDVALRCDPISGHVSLYWYRQALGQGPEFLTYFNYEAQQDKSGLPNDRFSAERPEGSISTLTIQRTEQRDSAMYRCASSLRSNEQFFGPGTRLTVL.

V usage is TRBV7-2 and J usage is TRBJ2-7; the D call of TRBD1 rests on TCRdb alone, since no DNA is present to check it. CDR1 is SGHTA, CDR2 FQGNSA, per germline. The CDR3 totals 14 residues. The CDR3 sequence is CASSLWPGGYEQYF.

The J gene is TRBJ2-7, the V gene TRBV6-2 or TRBV6-3; the TCRdb D gene call, TRBD2, has no DNA to confirm it. The CDR3 is 14 amino acids. Germline values: CDR1 MNHEY, CDR2 SVGEGT. CDR3 amino acids: CASSYSGGQYEQYF.

This chain joins TRBV7-9 and TRBJ1-2; lacking DNA, the TRBD1 call made by TCRdb goes unchecked. This CDR3 has 16 amino acids. From germline, CDR1 is SEHNR and CDR2 FQNEAQ (reference sequence). The CDR3 sequence: CASSTSRDGDRYGYTF.

V gene TRBV13 combines with J gene TRBJ2-7; no DNA is available, so the TRBD1 call from TCRdb remains unchecked. The CDR3 is 13 amino acids. Germline-derived CDR1 and CDR2 are PRHDT and FYEKMQ (reference sequence). CDR3 residues: CASSSPDRGEQYF.

The CDR3 reads CASTPWGGETQYF. This chain joins TRBV7-9 and TRBJ2-5; TCRdb's D call of TRBD1 is untestable without DNA. The V gene's germline CDR1 is SEHNR and CDR2 FQNEAQ (reference sequence). The CDR3 is 13 residues long.

V usage is TRBV28 and J usage is TRBJ2-7; without DNA, the TCRdb call of TRBD1 cannot be checked. CDR3 size: 15 residues. Germline loops: CDR1 MDHEN, CDR2 SYDVKM. CDR3 sequence: CASRNEEGVSYEQYF. Full variable domain (outside the CDR3, taken from reference TRBV28 and TRBJ2-7): DVKVTQSSRYLVKRTGEKVFLECVQDMDHENMFWYRQDPGLGLRLIYFSYDVKMKEKGDIPEGYSVSREKKERFSLILESASTNQTSMYLCASRNEEGVSYEQYFGPGTRLTVT.

This chain links TRBV19 with TRBJ1-2; the TCRdb D gene call, TRBD1, has no DNA to confirm it. The CDR3 sequence is 14 residues long. Germline-derived CDR1 and CDR2 are LNHDA and SQIVND (reference sequence). Here the CDR3 reads CASSFPGSNYGYTF.

This chain joins TRBV25-1 and TRBJ2-7; TCRdb outputs TRBD2, but without DNA this stays unchecked. In germline, CDR1 is MGHDK, CDR2 SYGVNS. CDR3 length: 13 residues. The CDR3 sequence is CASRAAGGYEQYF.

The rearrangement uses TRBV12-3 or TRBV12-4 and TRBJ2-1; TCRdb's assignment of TRBD1 cannot be checked, as there is no DNA. The length of the CDR3 is 15 residues. CDR3 residues: CASSLRAGGGGEQFF.

The chain couples TRBV29-1 to TRBJ2-3; TCRdb reports TRBD2, a call that lacks DNA to check it against. The CDR3 consists of 17 residues. The V gene's germline CDR1 is SQVTM and CDR2 ANQGSEA. CDR3 residues: CSVFPAGLAGSSDTQYF.

The chain uses TRBV6-2 or TRBV6-3 and TRBJ2-5. CDR1 is MNHEY, CDR2 SVGEGT, per germline. This CDR3 region has 13 residues. CDR3 in amino acids: CASSRRQKETQYF.

The V call is TRBV7-8, the J call TRBJ1-6; TCRdb reports TRBD1, a call that lacks DNA to check it against. The CDR3 extends over 14 amino acids. Germline-derived CDR1 and CDR2 are SGHVS and FQNEAQ. CDR3 loop: CASSARDSNSPLHF.

The chain links TRBV6-5 to TRBJ2-7. Germline loops: CDR1 MNHEY, CDR2 SVGAGI. The CDR3 runs to 15 residues. This CDR3 reads CASSYSSRAPYEQYF.

This chain joins TRBV9 and TRBJ2-2. This CDR3 comprises 16 residues. Germline V gene data show CDR1 as SGDLS and CDR2 as YYNGEE. CDR3 sequence reads: CASSVYGSSLDGELFF.

V gene TRBV20-1 combines with J gene TRBJ2-7; the D gene TCRdb calls, TRBD2, cannot be checked with no DNA. The CDR3 spans 17 residues. Looked up from germline, CDR1 is DFQATT and CDR2 is SNEGSKA (reference sequence). This CDR3 is CSATPPRTEWEGSEQYF.

The J gene is TRBJ2-5, the V gene TRBV7-8; lacking DNA, the TRBD2 call made by TCRdb goes unchecked. The CDR3 is 15 residues long. Germline V gives CDR1 SGHVS, CDR2 FQNEAQ. The CDR3 loop reads CASSSSGDYEETQYF. The full variable domain, its missing parts supplied by reference TRBV7-8 and TRBJ2-5, is GAGVSQSPRYKVAKRGQDVALRCDPISGHVSLFWYQQALGQGPEFLTYFQNEAQLDKSGLPSDRFFAERPEGSVSTLKIQRTQQEDSAVYLCASSSSGDYEETQYFGPGTRLLVL.